These T cell receptor beta chains were read from a single sample in a study of T-cell reconstitution after alpha-beta-depleted transplantation in children. From the PCR reads, TCRdb called clonotypes with MiXCR, one entry per CDR3 protein. The sample includes around 680,000 distinct CDR3 sequences, about 15% of them seen just once. The sequences come from PBMCs from the stem cell graft donor, collected from the stem cell graft. These receptors were taken from a human donor who donated a stem cell graft to a child with acute myeloid leukemia. Both conserved end residues are trimmed from each CDR3. Fields, in order: V gene, CDR3 protein.

TRBV5-1,ASSPSSGANVLT
TRBV6-5,ASSSDRAYQPQH
TRBV5-1,ASTRAETGNYGYT
TRBV20-1,SARDQERSGDEQF
TRBV12-3/TRBV12-4,ASSPQTGIGNQPQH
TRBV7-2,ASSENLLYSGANVLT
TRBV20-1,SATGGANRNEQV
TRBV7-9,ASSGLGDWDYGYT
TRBV30,AWSDGASYNEQF
TRBV21-1,ASRTYEQY
TRBV12-3/TRBV12-4,ASSSQGGLNSPLH
TRBV20-1,SVRDSYNSPLH
TRBV7-2,ASSGTGFHNSPLH
TRBV27,ASSSTRTDTQY